One T cell receptor (beta chain) is described in this entry. The germline CDR1 and CDR2 sequences are SGHRS and YFSETQ. This CDR3 comprises 15 residues. V was trimmed by 4 bases and J by 6 bases, leaving 17 bases between them. These data come from a study of OX40 agonist ivuxolimab in advanced cancers. This table comes from immunoSEQ multiplex PCR, and its TCRdb copy is limited to in-frame clones, with some not included. The sample has fewer than 80,000 clones; roughly 87% are singletons. This TCR derives from an adult with an advanced solid tumor such as melanoma, head and neck, liver or kidney cancer. The genes are TRBV5-1 and TRBJ1-5; D unresolved. The input for sequencing was CD4+ or CD8+ T cells sorted from blood, taken in a trial of the OX40 agonist ivuxolimab. CDR3 loop: CASSLGETVGQPQHF. CDR3 sequence (DNA): TGCGCCAGCAGCCTGGGAGAGACGGTTGGTCAGCCCCAGCATTTT.